This T cell receptor (beta chain) emerged from a study of cytomegalovirus exposure and HLA in healthy donors. Trimming removed 2 bases from V and 4 bases from J; junction bases left unmatched: 5. Per the germline V gene, CDR1 is SGDLS and CDR2 is YYNGEE. This CDR3 has 15 amino acids. The PCR had 60 Vbeta and 13 Jbeta primers. Produced via immunoSEQ multiplex PCR; TCRdb's table is partial and in-frame only. In the table there are 150,000 to 200,000 clones, 80% to 85% of which are singletons. The V gene is TRBV9, the J gene TRBJ2-3; the match to TRBD2 covers 9 bases. This clonotype was sampled from a male donor in good health and CMV-seropositive. Sample: PBMCs. CDR3 bases: TGTGCCAGCAGCGTTAGCGGGAGAGCGGCAGATACGCAGTATTTT. Translation gives CASSVSGRAADTQYF.